This T cell receptor beta chain was observed in a study of CD8 T cells in Susac syndrome. cDNA came from around 0.5 to 1 ug RNA primed by random hexamers. A multiplex approach, immunoSEQ multiplex PCR, amplified TCR beta CDR3 across 54 Vbeta and 13 Jbeta. MiXCR, run by TCRdb on the immunoSEQ multiplex PCR reads, gives a single entry per CDR3 protein. The table records 350,000 to 550,000 distinct CDR3 sequences, 85% to 90% of them present only once. While CD8+ and CD4+ T cells were isolated negatively, TEMRA cells were enriched by FACS. The sequence was collected from a human donor with multiple sclerosis. Sequencing was done on a sample of CD8+ T cells from PBMCs.

The CDR3 region is CATSQTSGNSDTQYF. Here the CDR3 DNA reads TGTGCCACCAGTCAGACTAGCGGGAATTCCGATACGCAGTATTTT. This chain links TRBV24-1 with TRBJ2-3, with TRBD2 matching over 11 bases. Per the germline V gene, CDR1 is KGHDR and CDR2 is SFDVKD. V gave up 6 bases and J gave up 6 bases; unmatched junction bases: 7. The CDR3 consists of 15 residues.